The T cell receptor (beta chain) under discussion was sequenced for a study of blood T cell repertoires in COVID-19. Libraries were prepared by immunoSEQ multiplex PCR; TCRdb keeps only in-frame clonotypes and omits some of them. The top ten clones hold approximately 8.7% of a sample with a few hundred thousand clones, roughly four fifths of them seen once. Trimming stripped 6 bases from V and 0 bases from J, with 9 bases between. This CDR3 spans 14 amino acids. Germline loops: CDR1 MNHEY, CDR2 SVGAGI. This chain uses TRBV6-5 with TRBJ1-3; no definite D call. The sample consisted of PBMCs or T cells enriched from blood (not recorded which). This TCR was sampled from a man in his forties or fifties who had recovered from COVID-19. CDR3 protein: CASSYRGSGNTIYF. DNA for the CDR3: TGTGCCAGCAGCTATCGCGGCTCTGGAAACACCATATATTTT.